This TCR beta chain was obtained from a study of cytomegalovirus exposure and HLA in healthy donors. The CDR3 totals 15 residues. CDR1 and CDR2 (germline): MNHEY, SMNVEV (reference sequence). The ends were cut back, 1 base at V and 9 bases at J, with 16 bases in the middle. Remarks on this clone: The antigen is undetermined.

Sequencing used immunoSEQ multiplex PCR; TCRdb keeps in-frame clones, though not all of them. The table lists approximately 150,000 clones, around 87% of them singletons. Overall study findings and caveats: A classifier reportedly called cytomegalovirus status with high sensitivity and specificity.

The sample consisted of PBMCs. This clonotype originated in a woman in her 30s in good health and CMV-seronegative. The rearrangement joins TRBV27 to TRBJ1-5, with a weak D call TRBD1 (6 bases). In DNA form, the CDR3 reads TGTGCCAGCAGTTTATATGAGGGGGGGACGGGGCCCCAGCATTTT. It codes for CASSLYEGGTGPQHF.